This T cell receptor (beta chain) was sequenced during a study of shared clonotypes between healthy human individuals. The CDR3 contains 18 residues. Trimming removed 3 bases from V and 7 bases from J; junction bases left unmatched: 14. CDR1 and CDR2 from the germline V gene are LNHDA and SQIVND (reference sequence). The protocol was immunoSEQ multiplex PCR, while the TCRdb copy is restricted to in-frame clones and leaves out a portion. The sample has some 790,000 clones, around 77% seen once. This receptor was taken from a woman under 40 in good health. The specimen was memory CD4+ T cells sorted from blood. The subset: CD45RA-negative fraction. The chain has TRBV19 and TRBJ2-1, with 11 nucleotides matching TRBD2. This CDR3 is CASSIRVAGGPGRNEQFF. The CDR3 DNA follows: TGTGCCAGTAGTATCCGGGTAGCGGGAGGGCCGGGACGGAATGAGCAGTTCTTC.